This TCR beta chain was sequenced during a study of shared clonotypes between healthy human individuals (dated by TCRdb to between 2020 and 2021). For the wider study: A couple of women and a few men aged 18 to 49 years were included in the cohort. For each donor, CD4 naive and CD4 memory were each given three plates, CD8 naive was given two plates, and CD8 memory was given one plate. To increase sequencing depth and limit assay-specific biases, different laboratories used diverse techniques to prepare libraries and sequence TCR repertoires. Per donor, leukapheresis produced somewhere between about 0.94 and 9.5 billion PBMCs. Blood TCR repertoires of a handful of healthy adults were deeply sequenced to estimate repertoire size and the extent of clonotype sharing between individuals. The paper as a whole reports these results and caveats: Incomplete sequencing was indicated by rarefaction of sorted-subset datasets, despite the large sequencing depth. Compared with non-shared clonotypes, clonotypes shared by all four sorted-subset donors had higher generation probabilities. Based on pairwise subsampling, the degree of clonotype sharing among donors was expected to be affected by sequencing depth. The genetic and exposure-history diversity represented was limited by the small number of donors. Estimated clonotype richness was generally larger for naive than for memory subsets. Approximately 5% of naive CD4, around 3.6% of naive CD8, 2.3% of memory CD4, and 0.35% to 0.5% of memory CD8 clonotypes were shared across several donors. Sampling was limited to blood, and TCR repertoires in tissue likely differ from TCR repertoires in blood.

Using the deep immunoSEQ assay, multiplex PCR amplified TCR CDR3 regions from genomic DNA. Extracted genomic DNA from each cell subset was distributed evenly across all wells of several immunoSEQ 96-well plates, and each plate was treated as a replicate. For sorted subsets, each replicate PCR was loaded with roughly 200 ng genomic DNA, equivalent to 30,000 or so T cell genomes. The purified libraries were quantified using a Qubit 3.0 fluorometer, sized with a Bioanalyzer 2100, and then quantified again using the KAPA Library Quantification kit. Every immunoSEQ 96-well plate was sequenced on a dedicated single-read 150-cycle Illumina NextSeq 550 flow cell. In the source study's methods: Because only junctional sequences without quality scores were contained in the immunoSEQ output, filtering matching that applied to full-length reads could not be performed. Sequences were annotated with PyIR, a Python wrapper for IgBLAST v1.9, using IMGT germline references to assign V/J genes and CDR3. Reads with weak V/J assignments (E-value above 1e-6), missing CDR3, stop codons, out-of-frame junctions, or ambiguous translated residues were removed. V3J clonotypes were defined as sequences sharing an identical inferred V gene, J gene, and CDR3 amino acid sequence. To compute the percentage overlap between repertoires, the number of shared unique clonotypes was divided by the size of the smaller repertoire. Richness of each repertoire was evaluated using RTK rarefaction, the Chao1 estimator, and Recon v2.1 estimates of unobserved clonotypes. Generation probabilities were computed with OLGA for all TCRbeta clonotypes obtained by the gDNA method from a handful of donors. TCRdb's version of the immuneACCESS table is confined to in-frame rearrangements and falls short of the full clone set. An unresolved V gene accounts for under half of the shortfall where checked; the remainder is of unknown origin. The V and J calls and the clone size are those of that table, but D and trimming were determined from the DNA. This sample lists about 960,000 clones; about three quarters were detected once. Of the sample, around 1.4% is held by the ten largest clones.

A word on this clone: The antigen it recognizes is unknown. One base away there is no much larger clone; base qualities are not given.

Healthy HIV-negative adults with no recently reported acute infections or vaccinations were included as donors. Only Caucasian adults living in Nashville, Tennessee, USA were represented among the donors. Magnetic negative selection was used to enrich CD4+ T cells, after which naive cells were positively selected on CD45RA and the negative fraction became the memory subset. After blood collection by leukapheresis, PBMCs were isolated using Ficoll-Histopaque density gradient centrifugation and then cryopreserved in the vapor phase of liquid nitrogen. Analytical flow cytometry was used to check the purity and quantity of every magnetically sorted T cell population. Genomic DNA was isolated from every sorted fraction and measured by UV absorbance on a Nanodrop 2000c. The CDR3 runs 16 amino acids, cysteine and phenylalanine included. Only CDR3 DNA remains: 48 bases, in frame from the first base. Looking up the germline V gene (reference sequence) yields CDR1 LNHDA and CDR2 SQIVND. V and J lose 4 bases and 1 base, and a span of 16 bases separates them.

The V and J genes are TRBV19 and TRBJ1-1, and the D gene may be TRBD1, 5 bases matching. This TCR derives from a man between 18 and 35 years old in good health. Material for sequencing was memory CD4+ T cells sorted from blood. The meaning of the sample's cell subset or site label: CD45RA-negative fraction. The bases are TGTGCCAGTAGTAAGGGGTCAGAGACAGAGAACACTGAAGCTTTCTTT. The resulting protein is CASSKGSETENTEAFF.